The clone carrying this TCR beta chain was counted only a few times. What it binds is unknown. Since a much larger clone is just one base distant, this may be a read error. The entry originates in a study of CD8 T cells in ankylosing spondylitis. Whole-study findings and limits: Characteristic of ankylosing spondylitis blood, it appeared, was a TCR beta motif comprising several highly homologous variants.

Germline values: CDR1 DFQATT, CDR2 SNEGSKA (reference sequence). There are 16 residues in the CDR3. MiXCR was run by TCRdb on the 5' RACE reads, yielding one entry per CDR3 protein. The table shows some 120,000 distinct CDR3 sequences, with approximately 6.8% occurring only once. The chain carries TRBV20-1 and TRBJ1-2; the D is unclear. This receptor was obtained from a male donor with ankylosing spondylitis or in good health (not recorded which). The sequencing input was blood, either unsorted or a sorted T cell fraction (not recorded which). The CDR3 spells CCARAARGGLYDGYTF. CDR3 DNA: TGCTGTGCTAGAGCTGCTCGAGGAGGACTTTATGATGGCTACACCTTC.